The clone carrying this T cell receptor beta chain has at least ten counts. The data originate from a study of early T cells in non-severe SARS-CoV-2 infection. The overall study: Unsorted whole blood bulk RNA was sequenced, with unpaired chains.

MiXCR, applied by TCRdb to the 5' RACE reads, yields one record per CDR3 protein. Of 74,000 or so distinct CDR3 sequences in the sample, around 13% are singletons; the top ten hold about 1.1%. The material sequenced was whole blood. The receptor comes from an adult who was a healthcare worker with PCR-confirmed SARS-CoV-2 infection or an uninfected control (not recorded which).

In DNA, the CDR3 is TGTGCCAGCAGTTTAGCCGCAGGGGTAGGCGGCTACACCTTC. Residues: CASSLAAGVGGYTF. This sequence joins TRBV12-3 or TRBV12-4 and TRBJ1-2, with D maybe TRBD1 (6 bases). V lost 0 bases, J lost 8 bases, and 13 bases lay in between. The CDR3 spans 14 residues.